The next 10 T cell receptor beta chains were all read from a single sample in a study of blood T cell repertoires in COVID-19. Clones were read by immunoSEQ multiplex PCR, and TCRdb kept only the in-frame ones, dropping some. The sample comprises 140,000 to 150,000 clones, roughly four fifths of which are singletons, and 13% to 15% rests with the top ten. The specimen sequenced was peripheral blood. All receptors derive from a human donor with acute or convalescent COVID-19. The donor label of this sample is uncertain.

The chain combines TRBV5-1 with TRBJ2-6, with TRBD1 matching 8 bases. J lost 5 bases, V lost 0 bases, and 10 bases had no gene match. Germline-derived CDR1 and CDR2 are SGHRS and YFSETQ. The CDR3 is made up of 18 amino acids. The CDR3 region is CASSLVAGGVIRANVLTF. CDR3 bases: TGCGCCAGCAGCTTGGTGGCAGGGGGCGTGATACGGGCCAACGTCCTGACTTTC.

This rearrangement joins TRBV29-1 to TRBJ1-1; D unresolved. The germline V and J ends were trimmed by 5 bases and 4 bases, with 11 bases remaining between them. This CDR3 contains 12 residues. Germline CDR1 SQVTM, CDR2 ANQGSEA. In nucleotides, the CDR3 is TGCAGCGTTCTAGAGGGCATCACTGAAGCTTTCTTT. Protein: CSVLEGITEAFF.

V is TRBV11-3 and J is TRBJ2-3, with 7 bases aligning to TRBD2. The CDR3 length is 15 residues. Germline V CDR1 and CDR2: SGHNT, YENEEA. Trimming took 1 base from V and 4 from J; bases not matched to a gene: 5. This CDR3 is CASSLGTSVADTQYF. The CDR3, as DNA: TGTGCCAGCAGCTTAGGGACTAGTGTCGCAGATACGCAGTATTTT.

About this clone: The sample carries other DNA sequences with the same CDR3. The chain recombines TRBV30 with TRBJ2-5; D not certain. The CDR3 covers 11 residues. Germline assignment: CDR1 GTSNPN and CDR2 SVGIG (reference sequence). V dropped 0 bases and J dropped 5 bases, with 4 bases sitting between them. CDR3 sequence reads: CAWSVRETQYF. CDR3 coding DNA: TGTGCCTGGAGTGTACGGGAGACCCAGTACTTC.

The chain has TRBV7-9 and TRBJ2-7; 10 bases line up with TRBD1. V shed 5 bases, J shed 3 bases, and the junction held 7 bases outside the gene matches. The CDR3 is made up of 15 amino acids. CDR1 SEHNR and CDR2 FQNEAQ come from the germline V gene (reference sequence). For the CDR3, the DNA is TGTGCCAGCAGCCGGATGACAGGGGGCCACTACGAGCAGTACTTC. It translates to CASSRMTGGHYEQYF.

The J gene is TRBJ2-2, the V gene TRBV6-1, with 9 nucleotides matching TRBD1. V was pared by 3 bases and J by 6 bases, with 5 bases of the junction left unmatched. The CDR3 has 15 amino acids. Germline loops: CDR1 MNHNS, CDR2 SASEGT. CDR3 DNA: TGTGCCAGCAGTGAGGACAGGGGAGTCGCCGGGGAGCTGTTTTTT. This translates into CASSEDRGVAGELFF.

CDR3 sequence: CASGLLSGGGWYF. The CDR3 coding sequence is TGTGCCAGCGGCTTACTTTCGGGGGGAGGTTGGTACTTC. The V gene is TRBV6-6, the J gene TRBJ2-7, with 7 nucleotides matching TRBD2. Trimming at V came to 8 bases and at J to 12 bases, leaving 16 bases not matched to a gene. Germline V gives CDR1 MNHNY, CDR2 SVGAGI (reference sequence). The CDR3 runs to 13 residues.

This chain joins TRBV29-1 and TRBJ1-2; D not resolved. The CDR3 has 12 amino acids. Trimming cost V 2 bases and J 7 bases, with 11 bases left between them. Germline V CDR1 and CDR2: SQVTM, ANQGSEA. CDR3 loop: CSVENLDSGYTF. CDR3 in DNA: TGCAGCGTTGAAAATTTGGACTCTGGCTACACCTTC. Drawing the rest from reference TRBV29-1 and TRBJ1-2, the complete variable domain is SAVISQKPSRDICQRGTSLTIQCQVDSQVTMMFWYRQQPGQSLTLIATANQGSEATYESGFVIDKFPISRPNLTFSTLTVSNMSPEDSSIYLCSVENLDSGYTFGSGTRLTVV.

The rearrangement uses TRBV10-1 and TRBJ2-7; TRBD2 is a possible D gene (7 bases). The V end lost 2 bases, the J end lost 5 bases, and 13 bases lay between the germline ends. The germline V gene encodes CDR1 WNHNN and CDR2 SYGVQD (reference sequence). CDR3 length: 14 amino acids. The CDR3 region has the DNA TGCGCCAGCAGTGAGACCGCGGGGGCGAACGAGCAGTACTTC. It encodes CASSETAGANEQYF.

The chain is built from TRBV6-5 and TRBJ1-3; a possible D gene is TRBD1 (5 bases). Trimming removed 10 bases from V and 2 bases from J, with 12 bases in between. The germline gives CDR1 MNHEY, CDR2 SVGAGI. The length of the CDR3 is 13 residues. The CDR3 DNA is TGTGCCACCTTCTTGGGGCCTGGAAACACCATATATTTT. This translates into CATFLGPGNTIYF.